This T cell receptor beta chain appears in the sequencing data of a study of T cells in Graves' hyperthyroidism and ophthalmopathy. Ophthalmopathy patients had moderate-to-severe active disease, CAS ≥3, NOSPECS ≥4, and disease duration under 3 months. Orbital computed tomography, thyroid ultrasound, serum thyroxine and TRAb, and clinical symptoms together informed the diagnoses. The PBMCs were taken from more than 8 ml of fresh peripheral blood. RNA transcripts were the template for amplifying TCR beta CDR3 regions. HTBI primers were employed in a first-round RT-PCR of the TCR CDR3. TCRdb fed the multiplex PCR reads into MiXCR, producing one record per CDR3 protein. Here the sample spans about 640,000 distinct CDR3 sequences, 20% to 25% being singletons. Trimming left V 5 bases short and J 5 bases short, with 9 bases between. Germline V CDR1 and CDR2: MDHEN, SYDVKM. The CDR3 length is 12 residues.

The rearrangement joins TRBV28 to TRBJ2-5, with a weak D call TRBD2 (5 bases). What was sequenced was blood. The receptor's source is a man aged 30 to 39 with Graves' ophthalmopathy. The CDR3 DNA is TGTGCCAGCAGTCTAGCCTCCGAGACCCAGTACTTC. Its translation: CASSLASETQYF.